The following is a TCR beta chain sequence with its context. The data derive from a study of OX40 agonist ivuxolimab in advanced cancers. Turning to the study itself: Patients were dosed intravenously with ivuxolimab at 0.01 to 10 mg/kg every 2 weeks. The diagnoses of dose-escalation patients were hepatocellular carcinoma, melanoma, renal cell or head and neck cancer.

Method: immunoSEQ multiplex PCR; TCRdb's copy keeps in-frame clones and lacks some. This sample yields some 65,000 clones, of which roughly 90% are seen a single time; 2% belongs to the top ten. Sample: CD4+ or CD8+ T cells sorted from blood, taken in a trial of the OX40 agonist ivuxolimab. The origin of this receptor is an adult with an advanced solid tumor such as melanoma, head and neck, liver or kidney cancer.

The CDR3, as DNA: TGTGCCAGTAGTCCTCAGGCTACCAATGAGCAGTTCTTC. Its protein is CASSPQATNEQFF. This chain links TRBV19 with TRBJ2-1; D not resolved. V lost 5 bases and J 6 bases, leaving 11 bases between the germline ends. The germline V gene has CDR1 LNHDA and CDR2 SQIVND (reference sequence). The CDR3 spans 13 residues.